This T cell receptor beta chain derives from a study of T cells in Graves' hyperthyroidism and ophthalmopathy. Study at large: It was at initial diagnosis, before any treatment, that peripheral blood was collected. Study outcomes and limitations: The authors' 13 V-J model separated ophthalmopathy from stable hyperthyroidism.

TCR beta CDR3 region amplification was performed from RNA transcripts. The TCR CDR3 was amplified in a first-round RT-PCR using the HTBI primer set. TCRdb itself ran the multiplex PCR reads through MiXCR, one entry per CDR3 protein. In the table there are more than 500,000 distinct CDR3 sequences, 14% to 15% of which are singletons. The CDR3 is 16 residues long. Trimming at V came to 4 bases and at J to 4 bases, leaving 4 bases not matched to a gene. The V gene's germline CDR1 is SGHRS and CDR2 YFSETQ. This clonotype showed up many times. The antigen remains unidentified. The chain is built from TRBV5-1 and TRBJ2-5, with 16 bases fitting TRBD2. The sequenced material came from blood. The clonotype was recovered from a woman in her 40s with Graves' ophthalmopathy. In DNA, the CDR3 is TGCGCCAGCAGCCGGGGGACTAGCGGGAGGGGAGAGACCCAGTACTTC. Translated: CASSRGTSGRGETQYF.